This is a list of T cell receptor beta chains from one sample in a study of response to subunit inactivated influenza vaccine. Each CDR3 protein gets one entry after TCRdb re-called the RT-PCR reads with MiXCR. The sample lists under 850,000 distinct CDR3 sequences; 18% were seen once. The source material was PBMCs from blood, sampled 5 days after vaccination. The receptors derive from a man aged 45 to 65 who received an inactivated influenza vaccine. Each CDR3 is given with its conserved first and last residue. The D gene is left open where the match is weak. Clone size, where shown, is once, few, many, or a class for clones that have expanded.

clone_size	j_call	d_call	v_call	cdr3_nt	cdr3_aa
NA	TRBJ2-2	TRBD1	TRBV20-1	TGCAGTGCTACCCGACAGGGCACCGGGGAGCTGTTTTTT	CSATRQGTGELFF
NA	TRBJ1-3	NA	TRBV14	TGTGCCAGCAGCCAAGGGCAGACCTCTGGAAACACCATATATTTT	CASSQGQTSGNTIYF
few	TRBJ1-1	NA	TRBV6-2/TRBV6-3	TGTGCCAGCAGTTACGGGAGAACGTTGAACACTGAAGCTTTCTTT	CASSYGRTLNTEAFF
few	TRBJ2-1	TRBD2	TRBV9	TGTGCCAGCAGCGTATGGGGGAGGGACTACAATGAGCAGTTCTTC	CASSVWGRDYNEQFF
few	TRBJ1-5	NA	TRBV20-1	TGCAGTGCTTGGCAGGGAAGCAATCAGCCCCAGCATTTT	CSAWQGSNQPQHF
NA	TRBJ1-2	NA	TRBV12-3/TRBV12-4	TGTGCCAGCAGTTTTTTGGGGGCCGGCGGCTACACCTTC	CASSFLGAGGYTF
few	TRBJ1-6	TRBD1	TRBV20-1	TGCAGTGCTAAAGGACAGGGGGATTCACCCCTCCACTTT	CSAKGQGDSPLHF
few	TRBJ2-7	TRBD1	TRBV5-1	TGCGCCAGCAGCTTGGGACAGGGATACGACGAGCAGTACTTC	CASSLGQGYDEQYF
many	TRBJ2-3	NA	TRBV29-1	TGCAGCGTTAAGGACGGTACAGATACGCAGTATTTT	CSVKDGTDTQYF
many	TRBJ2-1	NA	TRBV7-6	TGTGCCAGCAGCTTAGGGAAAGTTATGTCTCCCACCGGGTCCTACAATGAGCAGTTCTTC	CASSLGKVMSPTGSYNEQFF
many	TRBJ2-2	NA	TRBV20-1	TGCAGTGCTCGGCTTGGGGGGCGCATGGGCACCGGGGAGCTGTTTTTT	CSARLGGRMGTGELFF
NA	TRBJ1-6	NA	TRBV7-2	TGTGCCAGCAGCTTGTCAAATGGTTCACCCCTCCACTTT	CASSLSNGSPLHF
few	TRBJ2-6	NA	TRBV20-1	TGCAGTGCTAGAGTACCTCTTTACGGCTCTGGGGCCAACGTCCTGACTTTC	CSARVPLYGSGANVLTF
once	TRBJ2-1	TRBD2	TRBV18	TGTGCCAGCTCACCCCTTCGGACTAGCGGGGGGAATGAGCAGTTCTTC	CASSPLRTSGGNEQFF
NA	TRBJ1-1	TRBD1	TRBV20-1	TGCAGTGCCTACCCCGGACAGGGAGGATTTTCCACTGAAGCTTTCTTT	CSAYPGQGGFSTEAFF
few	TRBJ2-7	NA	TRBV5-1	TGCGCCAGCAGCCCAGGGTTCGAACAGGGAAGGAACGAGCAGTACTTC	CASSPGFEQGRNEQYF
few	TRBJ2-5	NA	TRBV28	TGTGCCAGCACGAGCCGCACAGAGACCCAGTACTTC	CASTSRTETQYF
few	TRBJ1-1	NA	TRBV27	TGTGCCAGCCTTGGGGGGCGCACTGAAGCTTTCTTT	CASLGGRTEAFF